This TCR beta chain was profiled in a study of PD-1 blockade in mismatch repair-deficient tumors. Study information: Patients had approximately 13 mismatch repair-deficient cancer types, all previously treated and progressing. The study's findings and limits: Rapid post-treatment expansion, then contraction, generally preceding radiologic response, marked tumor-resident clones.

Details on this clone: Its antigen is still unknown.

PCR or immunohistochemistry showed mismatch repair deficiency in every enrolled patient. Germline-derived CDR1 and CDR2 are GTSNPN and SVGIG (reference sequence). The V end lost 3 bases, the J end lost 0 bases, and 15 bases lay between the germline ends. This CDR3 contains 16 residues. Clones were sequenced by immunoSEQ multiplex PCR, and TCRdb holds only the in-frame ones, with some missing. The repertoire holds about 68,000 clones, with roughly 80% as singletons. The source of this sequence is an adult with mismatch repair-deficient cancer. The rearrangement uses TRBV30 and TRBJ2-1; D is possibly TRBD2 (5 bases). The sequences come from peripheral blood, collected 2 weeks after starting pembrolizumab. CDR3 DNA: TGTGCCTGGAGACGGCGTGGGAGCCGCTCCTACAATGAGCAGTTCTTC. This gives the protein CAWRRRGSRSYNEQFF.